This T cell receptor beta chain derives from a study of memory CD4+ T cells and cytomegalovirus serostatus. For the study at large: Healthy Belgian adult donors included under ten CMV-positive and fewer than 25 CMV-negative people.

TCRdb keeps only in-frame clones here, not all; method: immunoSEQ multiplex PCR. The sample lists just under 95,000 clones, over 70% occurring once. V dropped 2 bases and J dropped 4 bases, with 18 bases sitting between them. CDR1 and CDR2 (germline): MDHEN, SYDVKM. The CDR3 is made up of 17 amino acids. The sort gate was single viable CD3+CD4+CD8-CD45RO+ cells for memory CD4+ T cells. Sequenced material: memory CD4+ T cells from blood. The clonotype comes from an adult in good health and CMV-seropositive. The chain has TRBV28 and TRBJ1-5; D perhaps matches TRBD1 (6 bases). DNA of the CDR3: TGTGCCAGCAGTTTAGGCCGTGGGACACATCGGAATCAGCCCCAGCATTTT. It translates to CASSLGRGTHRNQPQHF.